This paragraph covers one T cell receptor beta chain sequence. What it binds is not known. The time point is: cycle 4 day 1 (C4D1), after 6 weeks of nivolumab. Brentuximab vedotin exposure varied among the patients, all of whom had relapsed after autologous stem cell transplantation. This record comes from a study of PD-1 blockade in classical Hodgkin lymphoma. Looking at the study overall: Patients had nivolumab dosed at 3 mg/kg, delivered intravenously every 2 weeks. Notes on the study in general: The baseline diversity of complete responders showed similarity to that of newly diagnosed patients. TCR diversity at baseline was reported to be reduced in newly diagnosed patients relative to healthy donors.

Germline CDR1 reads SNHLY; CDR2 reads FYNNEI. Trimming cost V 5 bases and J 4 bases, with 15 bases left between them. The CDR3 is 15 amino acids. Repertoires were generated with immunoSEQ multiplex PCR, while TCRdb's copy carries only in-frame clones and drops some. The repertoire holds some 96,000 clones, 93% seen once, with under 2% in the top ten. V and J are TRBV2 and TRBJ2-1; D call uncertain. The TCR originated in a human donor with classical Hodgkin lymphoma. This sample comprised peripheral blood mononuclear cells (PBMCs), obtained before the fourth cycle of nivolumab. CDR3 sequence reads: CASSYSPTAYNEQFF. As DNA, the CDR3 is TGTGCCAGCAGTTACTCTCCGACGGCTTACAATGAGCAGTTCTTC.